The 23 T cell receptor beta chains given below trace back to one sample, sequenced in a study of CD8 T cells in ankylosing spondylitis. TCRdb recomputed calls from the 5' RACE reads with MiXCR, one row per CDR3 protein. This sample yields about 200,000 distinct CDR3 sequences, of which 9.5% to 15% are seen a single time; approximately 17% belongs to the top ten. Sequenced: blood, either unsorted or a sorted T cell fraction (not recorded which). These receptors were taken from a male donor with ankylosing spondylitis or in good health (not recorded which).

A few counts support this clonotype. The chain combines TRBV9 with TRBJ2-2, with 8 bases that match TRBD1. CDR3 length equals 14 residues. The V gene end was trimmed by 3 bases and the J gene end by 4 bases; junction bases not matched to a gene: 2. In germline, CDR1 is SGDLS, CDR2 YYNGEE. Here the CDR3 DNA reads TGTGCCAGCAGCGCAGGGGGCATCACCGGGGAGCTGTTTTTT. Translating gives CASSAGGITGELFF.

This chain joins TRBV28 and TRBJ2-4; D is tentatively TRBD1 or TRBD2 (6 bases each). V dropped 10 bases and J dropped 5 bases, with 21 bases sitting between them. The germline gives CDR1 MDHEN, CDR2 SYDVKM. CDR3 length: 15 amino acids. The CDR3 DNA sequence: TGTGCCACCCAGTGGGGGGCGGGGTTGGAAAACATTCAGTACTTC. Translated, it gives CATQWGAGLENIQYF.

This CDR3 reads CASSHGILAGGYPYEQYF. In nucleotides, the CDR3 is TGCGCCAGCAGCCATGGGATTCTAGCGGGAGGGTACCCCTACGAGCAGTACTTC. The chain carries TRBV4-1 and TRBJ2-7, with 12 bases identical to TRBD2. The V segment lost 3 bases and the J segment 2 bases; nucleotides outside the gene matches: 11. This CDR3 has 18 amino acids. CDR1 is MGHRA and CDR2 is YSYEKL in the germline V gene.

V gene TRBV18 combines with J gene TRBJ2-7; D may be TRBD1 (6 bases). The V gene's germline CDR1 is KGHSH and CDR2 LQKENI. This CDR3 contains 13 residues. Deletions cut 4 bases from V and 6 bases from J, with 13 bases between. The CDR3 loop reads CASSHDTGFEQYF. CDR3 DNA sequence: TGTGCCAGCTCACACGACACAGGGTTCGAGCAGTACTTC.

V gene TRBV11-1 combines with J gene TRBJ2-2, with a weak D call TRBD2 (5 bases). Trimming took off 5 bases at V and 4 bases at J, with 23 bases between the two ends. CDR1 is SGHAT and CDR2 is FQDESV in the germline V gene (reference sequence). The CDR3 has 18 residues. CDR3 amino acids: CASSAPPRKPEGTGELFF. CDR3 DNA sequence: TGTGCCAGCAGCGCGCCCCCCAGGAAACCCGAGGGCACCGGGGAGCTGTTTTTT.

The genes are TRBV12-3 or TRBV12-4 and TRBJ2-1; unclear D gene. Trimming stripped 1 base from V and 9 bases from J, with 13 bases between. The CDR3 spans 14 residues. This CDR3 is CASSLGEGWSEQFF. In DNA form, the CDR3 reads TGTGCCAGCAGTTTAGGGGAAGGGTGGAGTGAGCAGTTCTTC.

This chain connects TRBV7-8 to TRBJ2-5; weak D call: TRBD2 (5 bases). This CDR3 is built from 18 residues. CDR1 is SGHVS, CDR2 FQNEAQ, per germline. The V and J ends lost 5 bases and 3 bases respectively, with 25 bases between them. The CDR3 nucleotides are TGTGCCAGCAGCATCGGACTGATTGACACACCTGGGAAAGAGACCCAGTACTTC. This translates into CASSIGLIDTPGKETQYF.

The genes are TRBV12-5 and TRBJ2-3, with 12 nucleotides matching TRBD2. CDR1 is LGHNT, CDR2 FRNRAP, per germline. The CDR3 contains 15 residues. After removal of 7 bases from V and 6 bases from J, the junction contained 8 bases not matched to a gene. CDR3 in amino acids: CASAQLAGGPDTQYF. The CDR3 DNA reads as TGTGCTAGTGCCCAACTAGCGGGGGGACCGGATACGCAGTATTTT.

This clonotype was seen ten or more times. This chain joins TRBV27 and TRBJ2-2; D may be TRBD1 (6 bases). V lost 4 bases and J lost 4, with 13 bases in between. Germline values: CDR1 MNHEY, CDR2 SMNVEV (reference sequence). The CDR3 covers 15 residues. Here the CDR3 reads CASSYSGTPTGELFF. The CDR3 DNA reads TGTGCCAGCAGTTACTCCGGGACACCCACCGGGGAGCTGTTTTTT.

This clonotype was found many times. V is TRBV7-6 and J is TRBJ2-2, with D unclear. Trimming left V 0 bases short and J 5 bases short, with 1 base between. This CDR3 contains 12 residues. Germline CDR1 SGHVS, CDR2 FNYEAQ. CDR3 residues: CASSLATGELFF. The CDR3 DNA reads TGTGCCAGCAGCTTAGCTACCGGGGAGCTGTTTTTT.

V usage is TRBV14 and J usage is TRBJ2-1; D call uncertain. The CDR3 totals 16 residues. Trimming shortened V by 1 base and J by 3 bases, and 13 bases separated the two germline ends. Germline lookup yields CDR1 SGHDN and CDR2 FVKESK. The CDR3 loop reads CASSQAATRLYNEQFF. The CDR3 region has the DNA TGTGCCAGCAGCCAAGCGGCGACTCGCCTCTACAATGAGCAGTTCTTC.

Worth noting for this clonotype: Germline is not matched at one junction end, which may reflect a read error. The chain carries TRBV2 and TRBJ2-5; tentatively, D is TRBD1 (5 bases). Germline V gene data show CDR1 as SNHLY and CDR2 as FYNNEI. This CDR3 spans 15 amino acids. The CDR3 protein is CASTEVQGLQETQYF. The CDR3 region has the DNA TGTGCCAGCACTGAAGTGCAGGGTCTGCAAGAGACCCAGTACTTC.

The table lists this clonotype with a few counts. The CDR3 coding sequence is TGTGCCAGCTCAGCGGGACAGGGCGAGGAGACCCAGTACTTC. The encoded protein is CASSAGQGEETQYF. The chain recombines TRBV18 with TRBJ2-5, with 9 bases matching TRBD1. The CDR3 consists of 14 residues. V lost 5 bases and J lost 5; bases outside the gene matches: 6. Per germline, CDR1 KGHSH and CDR2 LQKENI.

This chain uses TRBV9 with TRBJ2-7; 8 positions match TRBD1. The junction had 3 bases not matched to a gene; V was cut back by 2 bases and J by 5 bases. The CDR3 is made up of 13 amino acids. Per the germline V gene, CDR1 is SGDLS and CDR2 is YYNGEE. In DNA form, the CDR3 reads TGTGCCAGCAGCGTCGGACAGGGCCACGAGCAGTACTTC. Its translation is CASSVGQGHEQYF.

This clonotype was recorded at least ten times. The chain uses TRBV15 and TRBJ2-1; TRBD2 matches 8 bases. Germline trimming cut 5 bases from V and 6 bases from J; bases unmatched to any gene: 12. The CDR3 has 16 residues. Germline values: CDR1 LNHNV, CDR2 YYDKDF (reference sequence). The CDR3 DNA reads TGTGCCACCAGCCCCCCAAACGGGAGGGAAGTCAATGAGCAGTTCTTC. It encodes CATSPPNGREVNEQFF.

This clonotype was seen a few times. J is TRBJ2-7 and V is TRBV7-6; 9 nucleotides agree with TRBD1. J lost 4 bases, V lost 3 bases, and 4 bases had no gene match. CDR1 and CDR2 (germline): SGHVS, FNYEAQ. This CDR3 region has 14 residues. The CDR3 region is CASSFAGQGYEQYF. CDR3 coding DNA: TGTGCCAGCAGCTTCGCCGGACAGGGGTACGAGCAGTACTTC.

This sequence joins TRBV7-9 and TRBJ2-7, with TRBD1 matching 7 bases. Trimming removed 5 bases from V and 7 bases from J; junction bases left unmatched: 11. In germline, CDR1 is SEHNR, CDR2 FQNEAQ (reference sequence). CDR3 length: 14 residues. The CDR3 DNA reads TGTGCCAGCAGCGTAACTCAGGGGGTGGGGGAGCAGTACTTC. Encoded protein: CASSVTQGVGEQYF. Together with reference TRBV7-9 and TRBJ2-7, the CDR3 gives the full variable domain: DTGVSQNPRHKITKRGQNVTFRCDPISEHNRLYWYRQTLGQGPEFLTYFQNEAQLEKSRLLSDRFSAERPKGSFSTLEIQRTEQGDSAMYLCASSVTQGVGEQYFGPGTRLTVT.

The chain joins TRBV30 to TRBJ1-1, with a possible D match to TRBD1 (6 bases). This CDR3 is 15 amino acids long. Germline V lookup: CDR1 GTSNPN, CDR2 SVGIG (reference sequence). The ends were cut back, 4 bases at V and 4 bases at J, with 19 bases in the middle. CDR3 in amino acids: CAWTPGAGGFTEAFF. The CDR3 DNA reads as TGTGCCTGGACCCCCGGGGCGGGGGGCTTCACTGAAGCTTTCTTT.

This clonotype occurred a few times. The J gene is TRBJ1-2, the V gene TRBV12-3 or TRBV12-4, with TRBD1 matching 7 bases. Trimming cost V 4 bases and J 8 bases; bases outside gene matches: 10. This CDR3 spans 14 amino acids. CDR3 region: CASSSQGVLGGYTF. CDR3 bases: TGTGCCAGCAGTTCTCAGGGGGTACTTGGGGGCTACACCTTC.

This clonotype was found a few times. This chain joins TRBV30 and TRBJ2-1; 7 bases line up with TRBD1. The CDR3 consists of 14 residues. The V and J ends lost 5 bases and 4 bases, in that order; junction bases with no gene match: 8. Germline CDR1 and CDR2: GTSNPN and SVGIG (reference sequence). The CDR3 reads CAWDRGTVYNEQFF. The DNA of the CDR3 is TGTGCCTGGGACCGTGGGACAGTTTACAATGAGCAGTTCTTC.

This clonotype was found a few times. The chain carries TRBV3-1 and TRBJ2-1, with a possible D match to TRBD1 (6 bases). The CDR3 spans 17 residues. V gave up 4 bases and J gave up 4 bases, with 20 bases separating them. Per the germline V gene, CDR1 is LGHDT and CDR2 is YNNKEL (reference sequence). The chain's CDR3 is CASSPTLTGPLYNEQFF. The CDR3 coding sequence is TGTGCCAGCAGCCCGACTCTAACAGGGCCCCTTTACAATGAGCAGTTCTTC.

This clonotype was counted ten times or more. The chain combines TRBV12-3 or TRBV12-4 with TRBJ1-1; D gene unclear. V was clipped by 3 bases and J by 4 bases, with 6 bases between them. This CDR3 has 12 amino acids. CDR3 region: CASSLTGTEAFF. In DNA form, the CDR3 reads TGTGCCAGCAGTTTGACCGGCACTGAAGCTTTCTTT.

The table lists this clonotype with a few counts. The chain joins TRBV4-1 to TRBJ1-1, with a weak D call TRBD1 (6 bases). Trimming pared 4 bases from V and 5 bases from J, leaving 14 bases between. The CDR3 runs 14 residues. Germline CDR1 reads MGHRA; CDR2 reads YSYEKL. The CDR3 protein is CASSLDSRGTEAFF. The DNA of the CDR3 is TGCGCCAGCAGCCTGGACAGCCGGGGGACTGAAGCTTTCTTT.